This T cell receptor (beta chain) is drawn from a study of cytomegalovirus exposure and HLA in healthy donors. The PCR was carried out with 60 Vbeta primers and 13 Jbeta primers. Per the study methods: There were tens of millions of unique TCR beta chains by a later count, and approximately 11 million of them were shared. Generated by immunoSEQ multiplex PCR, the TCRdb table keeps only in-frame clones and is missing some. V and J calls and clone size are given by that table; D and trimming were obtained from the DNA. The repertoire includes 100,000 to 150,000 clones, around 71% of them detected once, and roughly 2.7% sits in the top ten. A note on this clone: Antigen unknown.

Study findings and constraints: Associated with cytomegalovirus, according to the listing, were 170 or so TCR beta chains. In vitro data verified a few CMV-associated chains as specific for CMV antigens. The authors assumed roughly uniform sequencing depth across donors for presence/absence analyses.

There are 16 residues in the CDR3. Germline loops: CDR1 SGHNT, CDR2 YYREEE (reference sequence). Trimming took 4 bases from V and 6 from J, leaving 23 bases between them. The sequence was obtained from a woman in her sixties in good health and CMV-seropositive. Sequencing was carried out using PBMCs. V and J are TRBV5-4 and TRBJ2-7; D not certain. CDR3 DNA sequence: TGTGCCAGCAGCCCGGGTGGTGGGTCCCCGTTGTCCGAGCAGTACTTC. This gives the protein CASSPGGGSPLSEQYF.